This record covers a single T cell receptor beta chain. Antigen unknown. This sample was taken from a study of Ad26.COV2.S vaccination and SARS-CoV-2 variants. Study in general: Each vaccinee took Ad26.COV2.S intramuscularly, once or twice 56 days apart.

Overall study findings and caveats: Vaccine recipients had higher spike-specific TCR breadth than placebo recipients. Reportedly, spike-specific CD8+ and CD4+ T cell responses achieved substantial breadth once vaccination had taken place.

Treatment of the sample: around 19 received Ad26.COV2.S at low or high dose, single or two shots; roughly five received placebo; per-sample allocation not given. Sampling took place 63 days after the first vaccine or placebo injection. The vaccine delivered Wuhan-strain SARS-CoV-2 spike through an Ad26 vector. Germline-derived CDR1 and CDR2 are MDHEN and SYDVKM. This CDR3 comprises 11 residues. V shed 6 bases and J shed 3 bases, with 6 bases lying between them. Produced via immunoSEQ multiplex PCR; TCRdb's table is partial and in-frame only. The table has about 470,000 clones, about 90% seen once. The TCR comes from a person between 18 and 65 years old who received the Ad26.COV2.S COVID-19 vaccine or a placebo. The chain joins TRBV28 to TRBJ2-7, with D unresolved. The sample was peripheral blood, taken in a trial of Ad26.COV2.S vaccine versus placebo. Here the CDR3 DNA reads TGTGCCAGCAGAGGTCGCTACGAGCAGTACTTC. The encoded protein is CASRGRYEQYF.